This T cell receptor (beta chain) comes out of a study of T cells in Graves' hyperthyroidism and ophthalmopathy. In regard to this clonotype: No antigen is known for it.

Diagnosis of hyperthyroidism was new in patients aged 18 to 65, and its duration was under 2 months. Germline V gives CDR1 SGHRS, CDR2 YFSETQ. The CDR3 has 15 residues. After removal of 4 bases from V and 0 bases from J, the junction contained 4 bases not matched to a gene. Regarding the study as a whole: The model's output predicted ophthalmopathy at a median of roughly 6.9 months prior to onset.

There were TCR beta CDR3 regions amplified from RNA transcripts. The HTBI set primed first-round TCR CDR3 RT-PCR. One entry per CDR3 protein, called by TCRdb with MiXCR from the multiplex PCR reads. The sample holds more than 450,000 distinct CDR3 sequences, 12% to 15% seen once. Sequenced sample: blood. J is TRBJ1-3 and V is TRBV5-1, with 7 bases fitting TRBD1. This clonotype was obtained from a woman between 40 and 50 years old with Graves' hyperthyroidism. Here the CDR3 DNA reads TGCGCCAGCAGCCCGGACAGGATCTCTGGAAACACCATATATTTT. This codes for CASSPDRISGNTIYF. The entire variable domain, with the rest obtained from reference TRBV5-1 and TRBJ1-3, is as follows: KAGVTQTPRYLIKTRGQQVTLSCSPISGHRSVSWYQQTPGQGLQFLFEYFSETQRNKGNFPGRFSGRQFSNSRSEMNVSTLELGDSALYLCASSPDRISGNTIYFGEGSWLTVV.